The 21 T cell receptor beta chains below all came from one sample that was sequenced in a study of blood T cell repertoires in COVID-19. The method was immunoSEQ multiplex PCR; TCRdb's version includes in-frame clones alone and lacks a portion of them. This table holds about 130,000 clones, around 85% found once. The sequencing sample was made of peripheral blood. The receptors derive from a man aged 25 to 40 with COVID-19, enrolled during active disease.

V and J are TRBV7-9 and TRBJ1-1, with a tentative D call TRBD1 (6 bases). This CDR3 is 15 amino acids long. V gave up 5 bases and J gave up 1 base, with 14 bases separating them. Per the germline V gene, CDR1 is SEHNR and CDR2 is FQNEAQ (reference sequence). The CDR3 nucleotides read TGTGCCAGCAGCCCCGCAGGGGCCCAGAACACTGAAGCTTTCTTT. Its translation: CASSPAGAQNTEAFF.

The chain links TRBV7-9 to TRBJ2-1, with 7 bases lining up with TRBD2. Germline values: CDR1 SEHNR, CDR2 FQNEAQ (reference sequence). Losses at the gene ends were 6 bases for V and 3 bases for J; bases not matched to a gene: 2. The CDR3 is made up of 13 amino acids. CDR3 DNA: TGTGCCAGCAGAAGCGGGGTCTACAATGAGCAGTTCTTC. Its translation is CASRSGVYNEQFF.

This chain connects TRBV9 to TRBJ2-3, with D uncertain. The germline gives CDR1 SGDLS, CDR2 YYNGEE. V was pared by 3 bases and J by 1 base, with 9 bases between. This CDR3 region has 14 residues. The CDR3 DNA reads as TGTGCCAGCAGCGGGAGTTCGGGCACAGATACGCAGTATTTT. This translates into CASSGSSGTDTQYF.

This clone has just one count. This rearrangement joins TRBV7-2 to TRBJ2-1; the D gene is possibly TRBD1 (5 bases). The germline V and J ends were trimmed by 5 bases and 4 bases, with 12 bases remaining between them. CDR3 length: 14 residues. From germline, CDR1 is SGHTA and CDR2 FQGNSA. The DNA of the CDR3 is TGTGCCAGCAGCCCCCAGCAGGGTTACAATGAGCAGTTCTTC. Residues: CASSPQQGYNEQFF.

J is TRBJ2-1 and V is TRBV5-1; 11 positions agree with TRBD2. With 0 bases clipped from V and 7 bases from J, the junction kept 3 bases outside the gene matches. This CDR3 spans 15 amino acids. CDR1 is SGHRS and CDR2 is YFSETQ in the germline V gene. This chain's CDR3 is CASSLAGTSGNEQFF. The CDR3, as DNA: TGCGCCAGCAGCTTGGCCGGGACTAGCGGAAATGAGCAGTTCTTC.

The gene calls are TRBV25-1 and TRBJ1-3; D is undetermined. Germline V gene lookup returns CDR1 MGHDK and CDR2 SYGVNS. CDR3 length: 12 amino acids. Deletions cut 0 bases from V and 5 bases from J, with 2 bases between. The CDR3 DNA sequence: TGTGCCAGCAGTGAATATAGAAACACCATATATTTT. It is translated as CASSEYRNTIYF.

The CDR3 region has the DNA TGTGCCATCCGACAGGGGATGTACGAGCAGTACTTC. Translating gives CAIRQGMYEQYF. The chain couples TRBV6-5 to TRBJ2-7; 8 nucleotides line up with TRBD1. The germline V gene encodes CDR1 MNHEY and CDR2 SVGAGI. J was trimmed by 4 bases and V by 10 bases; bases with no gene match: 6. CDR3 length: 12 amino acids.

This clone was recorded many times. The CDR3 nucleotides read TGTGCCAGCAGTGCGCTAGCGGGGATAGGGAGGAACACCGGGGAGCTGTTTTTT. It encodes CASSALAGIGRNTGELFF. The chain joins TRBV6-1 to TRBJ2-2, with 9 bases identical to TRBD2. CDR1 is MNHNS and CDR2 is SASEGT in the germline V gene. The J segment lost 1 base and the V segment lost 4 bases, leaving 10 bases of the junction unmatched. The CDR3 totals 18 residues.

This chain joins TRBV7-9 and TRBJ1-4, with a possible D match to TRBD1 (5 bases). With 3 bases removed from V and 0 bases from J, the gap between germline ends came to 8 bases. CDR3 size: 15 residues. Germline assignment: CDR1 SEHNR and CDR2 FQNEAQ (reference sequence). Here the CDR3 reads CASSFDRATNEKLFF. The CDR3 DNA is TGTGCCAGCAGCTTCGACAGAGCAACTAATGAAAAACTGTTTTTT.

This clone was counted once. This rearrangement joins TRBV7-9 to TRBJ1-2; maybe TRBD1 (5 bases). Germline CDR1 and CDR2: SEHNR and FQNEAQ (reference sequence). CDR3 length: 14 amino acids. The ends were cut back, 5 bases at V and 4 bases at J, with 14 bases in the middle. The CDR3 is CASSPREGSYGYTF. The CDR3 nucleotides are TGTGCCAGCAGCCCGAGGGAGGGGAGCTATGGCTACACCTTC.

This clone has more than one count but fewer than ten. The genes are TRBV11-2 and TRBJ1-5; D may be TRBD1 (6 bases). The CDR3 sequence is 14 residues long. Germline values: CDR1 SGHAT, CDR2 FQNNGV. The V gene lost 5 bases and the J gene lost 7 bases, with 15 bases spanning the gap. CDR3 in DNA: TGTGCCAGCAGCCCACGGGGGGCGGACCAGCCCCAGCATTTT. It translates to CASSPRGADQPQHF.

V is TRBV7-2 and J is TRBJ2-3; 8 bases align to TRBD2. Germline V lookup: CDR1 SGHTA, CDR2 FQGNSA. This CDR3 contains 14 residues. The ends lost 7 bases at V and 6 bases at J; junction bases unmatched: 9. The CDR3 nucleotides are TGTGCCAGCATCCAGACTAGCGTGAGGGATACGCAGTATTTT. Protein product: CASIQTSVRDTQYF. The full variable domain, in which reference TRBV7-2 and TRBJ2-3 provide the parts outside the CDR3, is GAGVSQSPSNKVTEKGKDVELRCDPISGHTALYWYRQSLGQGLEFLIYFQGNSAPDKSGLPSDRFSAERTGGSVSTLTIQRTQQEDSAVYLCASIQTSVRDTQYFGPGTRLTVL.

V usage is TRBV27 and J usage is TRBJ1-1; TRBD1 aligns across 7 bases. The CDR3 runs to 12 residues. Looked up from germline, CDR1 is MNHEY and CDR2 is SMNVEV (reference sequence). J was trimmed by 9 bases and V by 7 bases; bases with no gene match: 8. The CDR3 nucleotides read TGTGCCAGCACCGGGGGACAGAGCCAAGCTTTCTTT. Its translation is CASTGGQSQAFF.

This clone appeared a single time. This sequence joins TRBV6-6 and TRBJ2-7, with 8 bases identical to TRBD2. Germline CDR1 MNHNY, CDR2 SVGAGI (reference sequence). CDR3 length equals 14 residues. With 3 bases clipped from V and 6 bases from J, the junction kept 7 bases outside the gene matches. The CDR3 protein is CASSYTAGGGEQYF. The CDR3 DNA is TGTGCCAGCAGTTATACGGCGGGAGGAGGCGAGCAGTACTTC.

The chain recombines TRBV18 with TRBJ1-1; 9 nucleotides agree with TRBD1. The CDR3 contains 14 residues. J lost 3 bases, V lost 3 bases, and 2 bases had no gene match. Germline assignment: CDR1 KGHSH and CDR2 LQKENI. Written as DNA, the CDR3 is TGTGCCAGCTCACCGGACAGGGGTTACACTGAAGCTTTCTTT. Amino acids: CASSPDRGYTEAFF.

The V and J genes are TRBV27 and TRBJ2-7; 8 bases are a match to TRBD2. Per germline, CDR1 MNHEY and CDR2 SMNVEV (reference sequence). Trimming removed 0 bases from V and 4 bases from J; junction bases left unmatched: 8. The CDR3 totals 16 residues. In DNA form, the CDR3 reads TGTGCCAGCAGTTTATCAGTCCCGGGAGGGAGGTACGAGCAGTACTTC. Its protein is CASSLSVPGGRYEQYF.

The V call is TRBV27, the J call TRBJ1-6, with TRBD1 as a possible D gene (5 bases). V was clipped by 0 bases and J by 9 bases, with 9 bases between them. Germline V gives CDR1 MNHEY, CDR2 SMNVEV (reference sequence). This CDR3 region has 14 residues. CDR3 amino acids: CASSLSGGSSPLHF. CDR3 sequence (DNA): TGTGCCAGCAGTTTATCGGGGGGGAGTTCACCCCTCCACTTT.

The chain combines TRBV7-9 with TRBJ2-1; 8 positions agree with TRBD2. V dropped 2 bases and J dropped 5; count of bases not matched to a gene: 8. The length of the CDR3 is 16 residues. The V gene's germline CDR1 is SEHNR and CDR2 FQNEAQ (reference sequence). The CDR3 coding sequence is TGTGCCAGCAGCTTAATGGTTAGCGGGGACGACAATGAGCAGTTCTTC. This gives the protein CASSLMVSGDDNEQFF.

J is TRBJ1-6 and V is TRBV30, with a tentative D call TRBD1 (6 bases). Per the germline V gene, CDR1 is GTSNPN and CDR2 is SVGIG (reference sequence). CDR3 length: 15 amino acids. V lost 5 bases, J lost 5 bases, and 16 bases lay in between. The CDR3 reads CAWRLGPGDNSPLHF. For the CDR3, the DNA is TGTGCCTGGCGCTTAGGGCCAGGGGATAATTCACCCCTCCACTTT. Drawing the rest from reference TRBV30 and TRBJ1-6, the complete variable domain is SQTIHQWPATLVQPVGSPLSLECTVEGTSNPNLYWYRQAAGRGLQLLFYSVGIGQISSEVPQNLSASRPQDRQFILSSKKLLLSDSGFYLCAWRLGPGDNSPLHFGNGTRLTVT.

The V gene is TRBV6-5, the J gene TRBJ1-2; 8 nucleotides align to TRBD1. The V gene's germline CDR1 is MNHEY and CDR2 SVGAGI. The CDR3 totals 15 residues. V shed 8 bases, J shed 4 bases, and the junction held 12 bases outside the gene matches. CDR3 protein: CASSSPGTGIYGYTF. The CDR3 nucleotides read TGTGCCAGCTCCAGTCCCGGGACAGGAATCTATGGCTACACCTTC.

The V and J genes are TRBV4-1 and TRBJ2-3; TRBD1 is a possible D gene (7 bases). Germline V gives CDR1 MGHRA, CDR2 YSYEKL. V was shortened by 0 bases and J by 3 bases, with 16 bases between the two germline ends. This CDR3 is built from 17 residues. This CDR3 is CASSQDDGGQPTDTQYF. CDR3 nucleotides: TGCGCCAGCAGCCAAGATGACGGGGGACAGCCGACAGATACGCAGTATTTT.